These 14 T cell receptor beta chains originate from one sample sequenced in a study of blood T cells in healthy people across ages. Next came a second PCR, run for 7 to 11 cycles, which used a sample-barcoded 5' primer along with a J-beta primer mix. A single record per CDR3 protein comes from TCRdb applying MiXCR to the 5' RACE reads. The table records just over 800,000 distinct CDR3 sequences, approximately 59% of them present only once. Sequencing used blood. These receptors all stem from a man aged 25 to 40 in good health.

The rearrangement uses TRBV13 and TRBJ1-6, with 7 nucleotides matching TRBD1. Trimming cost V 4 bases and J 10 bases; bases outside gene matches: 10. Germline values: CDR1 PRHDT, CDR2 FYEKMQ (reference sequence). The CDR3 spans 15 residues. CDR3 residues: CASSSTGEGDSPLHF. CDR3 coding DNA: TGTGCCAGCAGCTCAACAGGGGAGGGGGACTCACCCCTCCACTTT.

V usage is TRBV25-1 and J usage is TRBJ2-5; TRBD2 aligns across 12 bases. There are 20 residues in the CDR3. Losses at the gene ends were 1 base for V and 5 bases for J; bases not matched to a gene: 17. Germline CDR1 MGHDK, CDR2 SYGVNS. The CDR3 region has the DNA TGTGCCAGCAGTGAATCGAGGCTAGCGGGGGGGCCGGAACTTGGGGAGACCCAGTACTTC. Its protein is CASSESRLAGGPELGETQYF.

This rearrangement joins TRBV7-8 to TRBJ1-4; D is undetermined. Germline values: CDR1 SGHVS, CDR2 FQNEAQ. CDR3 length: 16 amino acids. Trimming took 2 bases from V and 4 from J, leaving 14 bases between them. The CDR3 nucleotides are TGTGCCAGCAGCTTACTGACGGGGAGTAATAATGAAAAACTGTTTTTT. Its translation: CASSLLTGSNNEKLFF.

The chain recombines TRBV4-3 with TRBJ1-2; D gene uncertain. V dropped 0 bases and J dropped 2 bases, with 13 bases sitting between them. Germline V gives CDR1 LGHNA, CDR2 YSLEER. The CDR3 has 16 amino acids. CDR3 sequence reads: CASSQEMGQGNYGYTF. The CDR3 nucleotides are TGCGCCAGCAGCCAAGAGATGGGCCAAGGGAACTATGGCTACACCTTC.

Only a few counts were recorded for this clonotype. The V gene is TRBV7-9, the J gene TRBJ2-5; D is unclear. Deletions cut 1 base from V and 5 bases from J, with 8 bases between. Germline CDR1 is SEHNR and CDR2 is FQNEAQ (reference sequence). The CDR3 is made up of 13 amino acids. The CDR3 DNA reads TGTGCCAGCAGCTTAGTCGAGGTTGAGACCCAGTACTTC. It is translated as CASSLVEVETQYF.

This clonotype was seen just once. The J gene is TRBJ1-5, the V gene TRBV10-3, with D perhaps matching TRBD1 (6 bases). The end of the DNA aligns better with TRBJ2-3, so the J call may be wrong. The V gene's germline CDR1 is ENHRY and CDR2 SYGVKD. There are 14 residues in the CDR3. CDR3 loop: CAISADSWNQPQYF. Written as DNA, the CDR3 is TGTGCCATCAGTGCGGACAGTTGGAATCAGCCCCAGTATTTT.

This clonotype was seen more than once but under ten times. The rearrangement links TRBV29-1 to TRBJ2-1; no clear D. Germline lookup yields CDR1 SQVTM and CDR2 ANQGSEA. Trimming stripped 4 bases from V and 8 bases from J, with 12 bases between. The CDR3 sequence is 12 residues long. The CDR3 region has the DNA TGCAGCGTTGGGGTCCAGTGGGATGAGCAGTTCTTC. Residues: CSVGVQWDEQFF.

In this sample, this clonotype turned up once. CDR3 loop: CSAPPDSRHGYTF. The CDR3 DNA follows: TGCAGTGCTCCTCCCGACAGTCGCCACGGCTACACCTTC. The chain couples TRBV20-1 to TRBJ1-2; tentative D call: TRBD1 (5 bases). The germline V and J ends were trimmed by 5 bases and 8 bases, with 18 bases remaining between them. The CDR3 consists of 13 residues. CDR1 is DFQATT, CDR2 SNEGSKA, per germline (reference sequence).

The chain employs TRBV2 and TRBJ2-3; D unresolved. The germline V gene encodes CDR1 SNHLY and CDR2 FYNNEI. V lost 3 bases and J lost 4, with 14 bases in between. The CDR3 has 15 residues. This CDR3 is CASSDGRHLSDTQYF. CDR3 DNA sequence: TGTGCCAGCAGTGATGGTCGGCATTTGTCAGATACGCAGTATTTT.

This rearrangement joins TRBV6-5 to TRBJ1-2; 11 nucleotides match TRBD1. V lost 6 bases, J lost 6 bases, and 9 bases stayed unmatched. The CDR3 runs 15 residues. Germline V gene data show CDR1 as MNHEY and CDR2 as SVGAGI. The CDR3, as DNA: TGTGCCAGCAGCCCGCTCGGGACAGGGGGACATGGCTACACCTTC. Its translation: CASSPLGTGGHGYTF.

CDR3 coding DNA: TGCAGCGCTGACAGGGGATCCTACAATGAGCAGTTCTTC. This gives the protein CSADRGSYNEQFF. The J gene is TRBJ2-1, the V gene TRBV29-1; 8 positions agree with TRBD1. The CDR3 extends over 13 amino acids. V lost 7 bases, J lost 1 base, and 3 bases stayed unmatched. CDR1 and CDR2 from the germline V gene are SQVTM and ANQGSEA.

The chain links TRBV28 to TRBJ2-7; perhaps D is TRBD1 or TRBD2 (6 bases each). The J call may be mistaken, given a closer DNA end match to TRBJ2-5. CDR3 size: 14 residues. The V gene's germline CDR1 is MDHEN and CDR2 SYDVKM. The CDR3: CASSFGGLGETQYF. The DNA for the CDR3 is TGTGCCAGCAGTTTTGGGGGGCTGGGGGAGACCCAGTACTTC.

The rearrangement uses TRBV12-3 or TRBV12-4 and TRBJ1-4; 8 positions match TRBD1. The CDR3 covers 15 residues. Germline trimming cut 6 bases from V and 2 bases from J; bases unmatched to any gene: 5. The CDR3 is CASRGQGGTNEKLFF. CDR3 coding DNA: TGTGCCAGCAGAGGACAGGGAGGTACTAATGAAAAACTGTTTTTT.

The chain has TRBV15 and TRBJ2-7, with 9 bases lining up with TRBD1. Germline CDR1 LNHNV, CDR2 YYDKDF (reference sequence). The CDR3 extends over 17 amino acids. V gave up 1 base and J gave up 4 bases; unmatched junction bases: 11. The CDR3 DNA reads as TGTGCCACCAGCAGAGTGAGCCGGGACAGGGAGCTTTACGAGCAGTACTTC. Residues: CATSRVSRDRELYEQYF.